Shown below are 7 T cell receptor beta chains from a single sample sequenced in a study of blood T cell repertoires in COVID-19 (TCRdb year 2020). Library preparation used the immunoSEQ multiplex PCR assay. TCRdb's version of the immuneACCESS table is confined to in-frame rearrangements and falls short of the full clone set. An unresolved V gene accounts for under half of the shortfall where checked; the remainder is of unknown origin. The sample has roughly 250,000 clones on record, roughly four fifths of them singletons. Jointly, the top ten make up approximately 9.6% of the sample. What was sequenced was peripheral blood. The source is a woman of 80 years or more with acute or convalescent COVID-19.

V gene TRBV6-1 combines with J gene TRBJ1-4, with 8 bases matching TRBD1. The CDR3 contains 17 residues. V was pared by 1 base and J by 5 bases, with 9 bases of the junction left unmatched. CDR1 MNHNS and CDR2 SASEGT come from the germline V gene. For the CDR3, the DNA is TGTGCCAGCAGTGAAGTTGTCAGGACAGGGTGGAATGAAAAACTGTTTTTT. Its protein product is CASSEVVRTGWNEKLFF.

This sequence joins TRBV6-6 and TRBJ1-5, with a possible D match to TRBD1 (5 bases). Germline-derived CDR1 and CDR2 are MNHNY and SVGAGI (reference sequence). The CDR3 has 16 amino acids. Trimming took off 6 bases at V and 0 bases at J, with 15 bases between the two ends. The CDR3 protein is CASSSTTVPSNQPQHF. The CDR3, as DNA: TGTGCCAGCAGCTCTACGACAGTTCCTAGCAATCAGCCCCAGCATTTT.

V gene TRBV1 combines with J gene TRBJ1-2; the table assigns TRBD1, which was not confirmed against the DNA. TRBV1 is a pseudogene segment. This CDR3 has 15 residues. DNA of the CDR3: TGCACCAGCAGCCAAGATGGGACAGGTAACTATGGCTACACCTTC. It is translated as CTSSQDGTGNYGYTF.

J is TRBJ2-2 and V is TRBV7-6; unclear D gene. The germline V gene encodes CDR1 SGHVS and CDR2 FNYEAQ. V was clipped by 3 bases and J by 5 bases, with 13 bases between them. The length of the CDR3 is 15 residues. CDR3 nucleotides: TGTGCCAGCAGCTTGGAAACAGTAGTAACCGGGGAGCTGTTTTTT. Residues: CASSLETVVTGELFF.

This chain connects TRBV28 to TRBJ2-7, with a weak D call TRBD1 (5 bases). The CDR3 totals 19 residues. The germline CDR1 and CDR2 sequences are MDHEN and SYDVKM. The V end lost 3 bases, the J end lost 3 bases, and 27 bases lay between the germline ends. The CDR3 bases are TGTGCCAGCAGTTTTCTTGGCAGGGATTTTCCTTCCCCCCTCTACGAGCAGTACTTC. It specifies CASSFLGRDFPSPLYEQYF.

The chain employs TRBV7-9 and TRBJ2-1, with TRBD2 as a possible D gene (6 bases). The germline CDR1 and CDR2 sequences are SEHNR and FQNEAQ (reference sequence). The CDR3 covers 14 residues. The V gene lost 3 bases and the J gene lost 10 bases, with 16 bases spanning the gap. The CDR3 sequence: CASSLRGPLSEQFF. The CDR3 nucleotides read TGTGCCAGCAGCTTGCGGGGTCCCTTATCCGAGCAGTTCTTC.

The CDR3 is CASSPPDRVNEQYF. The CDR3, as DNA: TGTGCCAGCAGTCCTCCCGACAGGGTCAACGAGCAGTACTTC. This sequence joins TRBV28 and TRBJ2-7; TRBD1 matches 7 bases. The CDR3 loop spans 14 amino acids. Trimming removed 5 bases from V and 5 bases from J; junction bases left unmatched: 9. CDR1 MDHEN and CDR2 SYDVKM come from the germline V gene.